Sequencing of this T cell receptor beta chain was carried out in a study of T cells and copy number aberrations in small-cell lung cancer. Whole-study findings and limits: Versus adjacent lung, tumor T-cell richness and clonality were lower; density nonsignificantly. Findings need validation given the study's small sample size.

Germline V gene data show CDR1 as MNHEY and CDR2 as SMNVEV (reference sequence). The CDR3 runs 14 residues. The V and J ends lost 3 bases and 4 bases, in that order; junction bases with no gene match: 3. Assay: immunoSEQ multiplex PCR; the TCRdb copy retains only in-frame clones and omits some. Of about 2,000 clones in the sample, under 90% are singletons; the top ten hold about 5%. A word on this clone: Antigen specificity is unknown.

No donor received chemotherapy or radiotherapy before surgery, nor immunotherapy before or after it. The chain has TRBV27 and TRBJ2-1; 7 nucleotides match TRBD1. The sample was normal tissue next to the tumor. This receptor was obtained from a man aged 45-60 years with small cell lung cancer. The CDR3 sequence is CASSFGTVYNEQFF. The CDR3 coding sequence is TGTGCCAGCAGTTTCGGGACAGTATACAATGAGCAGTTCTTC.